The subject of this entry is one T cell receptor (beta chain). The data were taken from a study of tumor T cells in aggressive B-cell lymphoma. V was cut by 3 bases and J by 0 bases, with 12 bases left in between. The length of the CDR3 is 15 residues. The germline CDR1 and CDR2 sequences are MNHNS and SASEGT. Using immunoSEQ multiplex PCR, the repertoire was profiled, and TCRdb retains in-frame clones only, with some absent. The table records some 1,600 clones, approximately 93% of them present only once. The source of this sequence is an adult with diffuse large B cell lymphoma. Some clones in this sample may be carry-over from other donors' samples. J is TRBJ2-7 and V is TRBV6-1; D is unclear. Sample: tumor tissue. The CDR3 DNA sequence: TGTGCCAGCAGTGACGACGGCGGCAGCTCCTACGAGCAGTACTTC. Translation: CASSDDGGSSYEQYF.